The 10 T cell receptor beta chains below all came from one sample that was sequenced in a study of shared T cell receptors in the human thymus. Assay used: immunoSEQ multiplex PCR; TCRdb lists only in-frame clones, some missing. There are hundreds of thousands of clones in the sample; about 90% occur only once, and roughly 0.0086% lies in the top ten. These records were also assigned to another study, of human thymus T cells.

Source material: thymocytes. These receptors were obtained from a boy younger than two with a congenital heart defect.

This sequence joins TRBV14 and TRBJ2-1; D not resolved. In germline, CDR1 is SGHDN, CDR2 FVKESK. CDR3 length equals 14 residues. Trimming stripped 0 bases from V and 5 bases from J, with 8 bases between. CDR3 in DNA: TGTGCCAGCAGCCAAGAGGGTGAGGACAATGAGCAGTTCTTC. This sequence encodes CASSQEGEDNEQFF.

This clone was picked up a small number of times. The chain uses TRBV5-8 and TRBJ1-2; 8 bases fit TRBD1. Trimming removed 2 bases from V and 6 bases from J; junction bases left unmatched: 12. This CDR3 region has 16 residues. The V gene's germline CDR1 is SGHTS and CDR2 YDEGEE. CDR3 loop: CASSLKNQGTGHGYTF. CDR3 nucleotides: TGTGCCAGCAGCTTAAAAAACCAAGGGACAGGACATGGCTACACCTTC.

The chain joins TRBV5-8 to TRBJ2-7; maybe TRBD2 (6 bases). Looked up from germline, CDR1 is SGHTS and CDR2 is YDEGEE. The CDR3 consists of 16 residues. The V end was cut by 4 bases, the J end by 6 bases, with 23 bases between. The CDR3, as DNA: TGTGCCAGCAGCATCCCCGGGAGTCTCACTCGGCTCGAGCAGTACTTC. Its protein is CASSIPGSLTRLEQYF.

The chain has TRBV27 and TRBJ1-4; TRBD1 matches 7 bases. V trimming: 6 bases; J trimming: 4 bases; junction bases outside the gene matches: 17. CDR1 and CDR2 from the germline V gene are MNHEY and SMNVEV (reference sequence). This CDR3 is built from 18 residues. CDR3 sequence (DNA): TGTGCCAGCAGACGAACAGGAACCCTCCAGGGGGATAATGAAAAACTGTTTTTT. Its translation is CASRRTGTLQGDNEKLFF.

The chain recombines TRBV18 with TRBJ2-3; 7 bases are shared with TRBD1. Germline CDR1 KGHSH, CDR2 LQKENI. Losses at the gene ends were 4 bases for V and 2 bases for J; bases not matched to a gene: 12. This CDR3 spans 17 amino acids. This CDR3 reads CASSLARQGEFTDTQYF. The CDR3 DNA reads as TGTGCCAGCTCACTAGCTCGACAGGGAGAGTTCACAGATACGCAGTATTTT.

The chain joins TRBV5-6 to TRBJ2-1; 8 bases are shared with TRBD1. Germline lookup yields CDR1 SGHDT and CDR2 YYEEEE. Trimming at V came to 5 bases and at J to 8 bases, leaving 9 bases not matched to a gene. The CDR3 length is 14 residues. CDR3 sequence reads: CASSRAGGRDEQFF. DNA for the CDR3: TGTGCCAGCAGTAGGGCAGGGGGCAGGGATGAGCAGTTCTTC.

This chain joins TRBV5-3 and TRBJ2-2; 10 bases match TRBD2. TRBV5-3 falls under the ORF class, with uncertain function. The CDR3 contains 16 residues. Losses at the gene ends were 5 bases for V and 3 bases for J; bases not matched to a gene: 7. The DNA for the CDR3 is TGTGCCAGAAGACAACTAGCGGGGTGCTACACCGGGGAGCTGTTTTTT. Translated, it gives CARRQLAGCYTGELFF.

This chain links TRBV4-3 with TRBJ2-5; 7 bases fit TRBD2. Per germline, CDR1 LGHNA and CDR2 YSLEER. With V trimmed by 0 bases and J by 4 bases, 14 bases remained unmatched. CDR3 length: 18 amino acids. The CDR3 nucleotides read TGCGCCAGCAGCCAAGATGGAAGGACTAGACGACGAGGAGAGACCCAGTACTTC. Translating gives CASSQDGRTRRRGETQYF.

This clone was seen a few times. This rearrangement joins TRBV5-5 to TRBJ2-7; 13 bases agree with TRBD2. The germline V gene has CDR1 SGHKS and CDR2 YYEKEE (reference sequence). The CDR3 covers 17 residues. V dropped 4 bases and J dropped 4; count of bases not matched to a gene: 11. Here the CDR3 DNA reads TGTGCCAGCAGCCCCGAGGGGACTAGCGGGGAAGATTACGAGCAGTACTTC. Translated, it gives CASSPEGTSGEDYEQYF.

The DNA for the CDR3 is TGTGCCAGCAGTCAATTCCTCAGTGACAACTCCTACGAGCAGTACTTC. This sequence encodes CASSQFLSDNSYEQYF. The chain combines TRBV28 with TRBJ2-7; D not resolved. With 5 bases removed from V and 0 bases from J, the gap between germline ends came to 17 bases. The CDR3 sequence is 16 residues long. CDR1 and CDR2 from the germline V gene are MDHEN and SYDVKM. Based on the CDR3 plus reference TRBV28 and TRBJ2-7, the full variable domain is DVKVTQSSRYLVKRTGEKVFLECVQDMDHENMFWYRQDPGLGLRLIYFSYDVKMKEKGDIPEGYSVSREKKERFSLILESASTNQTSMYLCASSQFLSDNSYEQYFGPGTRLTVT.